The entry below describes one T cell receptor (beta chain). The CDR3 sequence is 17 residues long. The ends were cut back, 1 base at V and 9 bases at J, with 19 bases in the middle. In germline, CDR1 is MNHNS, CDR2 SASEGT. This sample was taken from a study of blood T cell repertoires in COVID-19. Study in general: T cells, B-cell-depleted T cells, or PBMCs supplied cDNA or gDNA.

Only in-frame clones appear in the TCRdb table, and some are missing; sequencing was by immunoSEQ multiplex PCR. The sample records under 400,000 clones, around 90% being singletons. The sample was peripheral blood. The V and J genes are TRBV6-1 and TRBJ1-6; possible D gene TRBD1, 6 bases. The sequence was obtained from a woman aged 60 to 75 with COVID-19, enrolled during active disease. The CDR3 sequence: CASSEVGGGPSSSPLHF. The CDR3 DNA follows: TGTGCCAGCAGTGAAGTGGGAGGGGGGCCATCCTCTTCACCCCTCCACTTT.